These 32 T cell receptor beta chains were sequenced from one sample in a study of early T cells in non-severe SARS-CoV-2 infection. TCRdb redid the calling of the 5' RACE reads with MiXCR, one entry per CDR3 protein. The sample lists fewer than 100,000 distinct CDR3 sequences; around 5.6% were seen once. Sequencing was performed on whole blood. The receptors derive from an adult who was a healthcare worker with PCR-confirmed SARS-CoV-2 infection or an uninfected control (not recorded which).

This clonotype was counted ten times or more. The chain has TRBV5-4 and TRBJ2-7, with 8 bases that match TRBD2. Looked up from germline, CDR1 is SGHNT and CDR2 is YYREEE (reference sequence). J lost 6 bases, V lost 0 bases, and 11 bases had no gene match. This CDR3 region has 16 residues. CDR3 region: CASSLGSGSPLGEQYF. CDR3 nucleotides: TGTGCCAGCAGCTTGGGAAGCGGGAGCCCCCTTGGCGAGCAGTACTTC.

This clonotype was recorded a few times. This chain connects TRBV11-2 to TRBJ2-3; tentative D call: TRBD2 (6 bases). In germline, CDR1 is SGHAT, CDR2 FQNNGV. Trimming removed 3 bases at V and 4 bases at J, with 17 bases between. CDR3 length: 16 residues. CDR3 residues: CASSFLEGVGADTQYF. DNA for the CDR3: TGTGCCAGCAGCTTCTTGGAGGGAGTCGGCGCAGATACGCAGTATTTT.

As to this clonotype: One junction end does not reproduce the germline sequence, and a read error may be involved. V usage is TRBV9 and J usage is TRBJ2-6, with 7 bases that match TRBD1. The CDR3 has 19 amino acids. Per germline, CDR1 SGDLS and CDR2 YYNGEE. The CDR3 DNA reads TGTGCCAGCAACGTATCCCTGACAGGGACCCTCTCTGGGGCCAACGTCCTGACTTTC. Translation: CASNVSLTGTLSGANVLTF.

The chain uses TRBV5-4 and TRBJ1-1; D possibly corresponds to TRBD1 (6 bases). Germline values: CDR1 SGHNT, CDR2 YYREEE (reference sequence). Trimming cost V 0 bases and J 8 bases, with 11 bases left between them. This CDR3 region has 13 residues. CDR3 loop: CASSLGPGQEAFF. The DNA of the CDR3 is TGTGCCAGCAGCTTGGGACCGGGACAAGAAGCTTTCTTT.

This clonotype was observed at least ten times. CDR3 region: CASRRQGGWNTEAFF. CDR3 nucleotides: TGTGCCAGCAGGCGCCAGGGCGGCTGGAACACTGAAGCTTTCTTT. The chain is built from TRBV6-2 or TRBV6-3 and TRBJ1-1; D might be TRBD1 (5 bases). Looked up from germline, CDR1 is MNHEY and CDR2 is SVGEGT. V was shortened by 6 bases and J by 1 base, with 15 bases between the two germline ends. The length of the CDR3 is 15 residues.

This clonotype was seen at least ten times. This chain connects TRBV20-1 to TRBJ1-2; 7 bases are a match to TRBD1. CDR3 length: 12 amino acids. Trimming took 5 bases from V and 3 from J; bases not matched to a gene: 3. CDR1 is DFQATT and CDR2 is SNEGSKA in the germline V gene (reference sequence). The CDR3: CSARDSHYGYTF. The CDR3 DNA is TGCAGTGCTCGGGACAGCCACTATGGCTACACCTTC.

On this clonotype: One base away lies a much larger clone, so this may be a sequencing read error. The chain combines TRBV20-1 with TRBJ2-3; tentatively, D is TRBD2 (6 bases). This CDR3 spans 16 amino acids. Germline V lookup: CDR1 DFQATT, CDR2 SNEGSKA (reference sequence). CDR3 nucleotide sequence: TGCAGTGCTAGAGATGTTCGGGACTTCGACACAGATACGCGGTATTTT. Translating it yields CSARDVRDFDTDTRYF.

The rearrangement links TRBV10-3 to TRBJ1-2; D not certain. The CDR3 loop spans 13 amino acids. Trimming shortened V by 4 bases and J by 8 bases, and 14 bases separated the two germline ends. The germline gives CDR1 ENHRY, CDR2 SYGVKD. The CDR3 DNA is TGTGCCATCAGTGGGGCAACCGCGGGCGGCTACACCTTC. As protein: CAISGATAGGYTF.

This clonotype turned up a few times. The CDR3 sequence is CSASKQATNEKLFF. CDR3 in DNA: TGCAGTGCTAGTAAACAGGCAACTAATGAAAAACTGTTTTTT. The chain has TRBV20-1 and TRBJ1-4, with a weak D call TRBD1 (5 bases). V shed 3 bases and J shed 0 bases, with 8 bases lying between them. Germline CDR1 reads DFQATT; CDR2 reads SNEGSKA (reference sequence). The CDR3 has 14 amino acids.

The V call is TRBV6-2 or TRBV6-3, the J call TRBJ2-7, with 14 bases matching TRBD2. Germline loops: CDR1 MNHEY, CDR2 SVGEGT. V shed 7 bases, J shed 2 bases, and the junction held 10 bases outside the gene matches. The CDR3 has 17 amino acids. The CDR3 bases are TGTGCCAGCACCATGGGGACTAGCGGGAGAATAACCTACGAGCAGTACTTC. Its protein product is CASTMGTSGRITYEQYF.

CDR3 sequence (DNA): TGTGCCAGCAGCTTTCCAACAGGACAGGACTACTCTGGGGCCAACGTCCTGACTTTC. Amino acid sequence: CASSFPTGQDYSGANVLTF. The V and J genes are TRBV11-2 and TRBJ2-6; possibly TRBD1 for D (7 bases). The V and J ends lost 3 bases and 0 bases respectively, with 18 bases between them. The CDR3 extends over 19 amino acids. Germline V gene lookup returns CDR1 SGHAT and CDR2 FQNNGV.

Turning to this clonotype: Possible read error: a much larger clone is one base away. This chain joins TRBV4-3 and TRBJ2-3; perhaps TRBD1 as D (6 bases). The J call is in doubt because the DNA end fits TRBJ1-5 better. The CDR3 runs to 16 residues. Germline V gene data show CDR1 as LGHNA and CDR2 as YSLEER. DNA of the CDR3: TGCGCCAGCAGCCAAGATGGGGGGCTCGGTACAGATACGCAGCATTTT. Protein: CASSQDGGLGTDTQHF.

This clonotype was counted between two and nine times. This rearrangement joins TRBV28 to TRBJ1-3; D is ambiguous. Germline V CDR1 and CDR2: MDHEN, SYDVKM. With 8 bases removed from V and 0 bases from J, the gap between germline ends came to 11 bases. The CDR3 is 14 amino acids. CDR3 sequence (DNA): TGTGCCAGCCGTGCCGGCCTCTCTGGAAACACCATATATTTT. Amino acids: CASRAGLSGNTIYF.

DNA of the CDR3: TGTGCCAGTACCGGCAGACCGAACACTGAAGCTTTCTTT. It encodes CASTGRPNTEAFF. The rearrangement joins TRBV28 to TRBJ1-1; D is undetermined. The ends were cut back, 9 bases at V and 1 base at J, with 12 bases in the middle. Germline V lookup: CDR1 MDHEN, CDR2 SYDVKM. The CDR3 is 13 amino acids.

The chain recombines TRBV19 with TRBJ2-3, with 9 bases fitting TRBD1. V was clipped by 4 bases and J by 2 bases; unmatched bases: 10. The CDR3 runs to 17 residues. Germline V gene sequence: CDR1 LNHDA, CDR2 SQIVND (reference sequence). CDR3 amino acids: CASSNHRGRLDTDTQYF. The CDR3 nucleotides read TGTGCCAGTAGTAACCACAGGGGGCGACTGGACACAGATACGCAGTATTTT.

DNA for the CDR3: TGTGCCAGCAGCGCCAAGGGGCTGTCATCACCCCTCCACTTT. It specifies CASSAKGLSSPLHF. The chain uses TRBV6-6 and TRBJ1-6, with a possible D match to TRBD1 (5 bases). V lost 6 bases, J lost 10 bases, and 16 bases lay in between. This CDR3 contains 14 residues. Germline CDR1 and CDR2: MNHNY and SVGAGI (reference sequence).

This clonotype occurred many times. The chain has TRBV15 and TRBJ1-5; D is ambiguous. CDR1 LNHNV and CDR2 YYDKDF come from the germline V gene (reference sequence). Trimming removed 0 bases from V and 2 bases from J, with 26 bases in between. The CDR3 totals 21 residues. CDR3 nucleotide sequence: TGTGCCACCAGCAGAGACAAAGTGTGCTCGATTCTGAGAGATTGCAATCAGCCCCAGCATTTT. Protein sequence: CATSRDKVCSILRDCNQPQHF. Filled out from reference TRBV15 and TRBJ1-5, the complete variable domain reads DAMVIQNPRYQVTQFGKPVTLSCSQTLNHNVMYWYQQKSSQAPKLLFHYYDKDFNNEADTPDNFQSRRPNTSFCFLDIRSPGLGDTAMYLCATSRDKVCSILRDCNQPQHFGDGTRLSIL.

The chain employs TRBV4-2 and TRBJ2-7; D not certain. Trimming left V 0 bases short and J 2 bases short, with 5 bases between. Germline V gene data show CDR1 as LGHNA and CDR2 as YNFKEQ. The CDR3 is 13 amino acids. As DNA, the CDR3 is TGTGCCAGCAGCCAAGATTTAGCCTACGAGCAGTACTTC. It codes for CASSQDLAYEQYF.

V is TRBV7-2 and J is TRBJ2-5; the D is unclear. V lost 1 base and J lost 5, with 8 bases in between. Germline V lookup: CDR1 SGHTA, CDR2 FQGNSA. The CDR3 is 13 amino acids. The CDR3 nucleotides are TGTGCCAGCAGCTTAGGCGCCCCTGAGACCCAGTACTTC. This codes for CASSLGAPETQYF.

V and J are TRBV6-1 and TRBJ2-7; 7 positions agree with TRBD1. Germline-derived CDR1 and CDR2 are MNHNS and SASEGT. The junction had 5 bases not matched to a gene; V was cut back by 4 bases and J by 2 bases. CDR3 length: 14 amino acids. The CDR3 sequence: CASSARQGPYEQYF. For the CDR3, the DNA is TGTGCCAGCAGTGCCCGACAGGGCCCCTACGAGCAGTACTTC.

Remarks on this clonotype: This clone may be a read error of a much larger clone one base away. No conserved phenylalanine or tryptophan ends this CDR3, so it is likely a read error. The CDR3 nucleotides are TGTGCCAGCAGCCGGGACAGCCCTGAGCAGTTCTAC. Translating it yields CASSRDSPEQFY. This chain links TRBV5-4 with TRBJ2-1, with 7 bases that match TRBD1. Trimming took 4 bases from V and 9 from J; bases not matched to a gene: 4. Germline V gene lookup returns CDR1 SGHNT and CDR2 YYREEE (reference sequence). The CDR3 is made up of 12 amino acids.

The chain joins TRBV6-6 to TRBJ1-2, with D perhaps matching TRBD1 (6 bases). Trimming stripped 10 bases from V and 4 bases from J, with 13 bases between. CDR3 length equals 12 residues. CDR1 and CDR2 (germline): MNHNY, SVGAGI (reference sequence). Written as DNA, the CDR3 is TGTGCCATACGACAGGCAAGCTATGGCTACACCTTC. It yields the protein CAIRQASYGYTF.

This clonotype was detected many times. The CDR3 DNA is TGTGCCAGCAGCCCAGAGATTAACATCTACAATGAGCAGTTCTTC. Protein product: CASSPEINIYNEQFF. V is TRBV13 and J is TRBJ2-1, with D uncertain. The CDR3 runs 15 residues. With 5 bases removed from V and 3 bases from J, the gap between germline ends came to 14 bases. Germline V lookup: CDR1 PRHDT, CDR2 FYEKMQ (reference sequence).

The CDR3 coding sequence is TGTGCCAGCAGTTCCCCGGCCAGTAGCAATCAGCCCCAGCATTTT. Translating it yields CASSSPASSNQPQHF. This rearrangement joins TRBV28 to TRBJ1-5; D gene uncertain. Germline V CDR1 and CDR2: MDHEN, SYDVKM. V lost 4 bases to trimming and J lost 0 bases, with 10 bases between them. This CDR3 spans 15 amino acids.

As regards this clonotype: This may be a read error, as it is one base from a much larger clone. J is TRBJ2-3 and V is TRBV27, with D perhaps given as TRBD1 or TRBD2 (5 bases each). This CDR3 is built from 15 residues. Per germline, CDR1 MNHEY and CDR2 SMNVEV (reference sequence). The CDR3 DNA is TGTGCCAGCAGTTTAGGGGGACCTAGCACAGATACGCAGTTTTTT. Translating it yields CASSLGGPSTDTQFF.

The chain joins TRBV5-5 to TRBJ2-7, with D perhaps TRBD1 (6 bases). Germline V gene data show CDR1 as SGHKS and CDR2 as YYEKEE (reference sequence). The CDR3 covers 13 residues. Trimming took 4 bases from V and 0 from J, leaving 8 bases between them. The CDR3 nucleotides read TGTGCCAGCAGCCGGACAGTCTCCTACGAGCAGTACTTC. Its protein product is CASSRTVSYEQYF. Using reference TRBV5-5 and TRBJ2-7 for the parts outside the CDR3, the full variable domain is DAGVTQSPTHLIKTRGQQVTLRCSPISGHKSVSWYQQVLGQGPQFIFQYYEKEERGRGNFPDRFSARQFPNYSSELNVNALLLGDSALYLCASSRTVSYEQYFGPGTRLTVT.

This clonotype was seen at least ten times. This CDR3 reads CASSYVGSGANVLTF. The CDR3 nucleotides are TGTGCCAGCAGTTACGTGGGGTCTGGGGCCAACGTCCTGACTTTC. The rearrangement links TRBV6-2 or TRBV6-3 to TRBJ2-6; D call uncertain. Trimming left V 2 bases short and J 1 base short, with 6 bases between. CDR3 length: 15 amino acids. Germline CDR1 is MNHEY and CDR2 is SVGEGT.

This clonotype was counted at least ten times. This sequence joins TRBV5-1 and TRBJ2-7, with D maybe TRBD2 (6 bases). Trimming took 0 bases from V and 2 from J, leaving 21 bases between them. There are 18 residues in the CDR3. Germline V CDR1 and CDR2: SGHRS, YFSETQ. The CDR3 loop reads CASSLVPSRSGGTYEQYF. Written as DNA, the CDR3 is TGCGCCAGCAGCTTGGTACCGAGTCGCAGCGGAGGGACCTACGAGCAGTACTTC.

This clonotype is deemed medium-sized. The rearrangement links TRBV27 to TRBJ2-1; D is unresolved. Germline lookup yields CDR1 MNHEY and CDR2 SMNVEV (reference sequence). The germline V and J ends were trimmed by 3 bases and 6 bases, with 3 bases remaining between them. The CDR3 spans 11 residues. The CDR3 spells CASSFFNEQFF. As DNA, the CDR3 is TGTGCCAGCAGTTTCTTCAATGAGCAGTTCTTC.

Many counts were recorded for this clonotype. The rearrangement links TRBV11-1 to TRBJ2-7; perhaps TRBD1 as D (6 bases). Trimming took off 5 bases at V and 3 bases at J, with 17 bases between the two ends. Germline CDR1 is SGHAT and CDR2 is FQDESV (reference sequence). The CDR3 runs to 15 residues. The CDR3 sequence: CASSDHRASVYEQYF. The CDR3 nucleotides are TGTGCCAGCAGCGACCACAGGGCAAGTGTCTACGAGCAGTACTTC.

The chain employs TRBV27 and TRBJ1-1; D may be TRBD1 (6 bases). CDR1 and CDR2 (germline): MNHEY, SMNVEV (reference sequence). V lost 3 bases and J lost 4, with 21 bases in between. The CDR3 covers 17 residues. The CDR3 protein is CASSLSRGRGLGTEAFF. The CDR3 nucleotides are TGTGCCAGCAGTTTGTCCAGGGGAAGGGGCTTAGGCACTGAAGCTTTCTTT.

This clonotype came up a few times. J is TRBJ2-3 and V is TRBV5-4; weak D call: TRBD2 (5 bases). The V end was cut by 0 bases, the J end by 5 bases, with 10 bases between. The CDR3 extends over 14 amino acids. Looked up from germline, CDR1 is SGHNT and CDR2 is YYREEE (reference sequence). CDR3 sequence reads: CASSLVGRGDTQYF. The CDR3 DNA is TGTGCCAGCAGCTTGGTTGGACGGGGAGATACGCAGTATTTT.